This entry describes one T cell receptor beta chain. These data originate in a study of blood T cell repertoires in COVID-19. The wider study: Samples came from the United States, Italy and Spain, spanning acute and convalescent COVID-19. PBMCs, B-cell-depleted T cells, or T cells provided the cDNA or gDNA that made up the material.

The trim removed 1 base at V and 9 bases at J, leaving 4 bases unmatched. The germline V gene has CDR1 SGHTA and CDR2 FQGNSA. The CDR3 sequence is 15 residues long. As originally analysed: For nucleated cells, counts were estimated from reference gene primer amplification. Generated by immunoSEQ multiplex PCR, the TCRdb table keeps only in-frame clones and is missing some. That table is the source of V, J and clone size, and D and trimming were worked out from the DNA. The table records about 100,000 clones, roughly 76% of them present only once. V gene TRBV7-2 combines with J gene TRBJ2-1, with TRBD2 identical over 12 bases. The TCR was taken from a man older than 75 with COVID-19, enrolled during active disease. Sequenced material: peripheral blood. CDR3 nucleotide sequence: TGTGCCAGCAGCTTAGGACTAGCGGGAGTCGGTGAGCAGTTCTTC. Residues: CASSLGLAGVGEQFF.